This TCR beta chain was profiled in a study of preoperative IRX-2 immunotherapy in early breast cancer. The treatment: preoperative locoregional IRX-2 cytokine immunotherapy. This phase Ib study tested locoregional IRX-2 cytokine immunotherapy given before surgery. Data came from immunoSEQ multiplex PCR; TCRdb stores just in-frame clones and leaves some out. The top ten clones hold around 16% of a sample with tens of thousands of clones, approximately 96% of them seen once. CDR3 length: 15 amino acids. Looked up from germline, CDR1 is MDHEN and CDR2 is SYDVKM. After removal of 6 bases from V and 4 bases from J, the junction contained 8 bases not matched to a gene.

This rearrangement joins TRBV28 to TRBJ2-2; 7 nucleotides align to TRBD2. Here the sequenced sample was tumor tissue, taken after IRX-2 immunotherapy. This TCR was recovered from a human donor with breast cancer. CDR3 DNA sequence: TGTGCCAGCAGATCGGGAGGTTACGGCACCGGGGAGCTGTTTTTT. Translation gives CASRSGGYGTGELFF.